The rows below give T cell receptor beta chains drawn from one sample of a study of cytomegalovirus exposure and HLA in healthy donors. Assay used: immunoSEQ multiplex PCR; TCRdb lists only in-frame clones, some missing. The data show some 150,000 clones, roughly 82% seen once. Sequenced input: PBMCs. The source is a middle-aged man in good health and CMV-seropositive. Each CDR3 is given with its conserved first and last residue. D genes are given only for firm matches. Some rows mark clone size as missing; the rest say once, few, many or name a class of expanded clone.

size: few; D: TRBD1; J: TRBJ2-7; V: TRBV28; DNA: TGTGCCAGCAGTTCCCTGACAGGGACGTTGTACGAGCAGTACTTC; CDR3: CASSSLTGTLYEQYF
size: few; D: -; J: TRBJ2-2; V: TRBV5-8; DNA: TGTGCCAGCAGCTTGGACTACTTGACCGGGTCACAAGCGGCCGGGGAGCTGTTTTTT; CDR3: CASSLDYLTGSQAAGELFF
size: -; D: -; J: TRBJ2-1; V: TRBV13; DNA: TGTGCCAGCAGCTTGGCGGAAACCCACAATGAGCAGTTCTTC; CDR3: CASSLAETHNEQFF
size: -; D: -; J: TRBJ1-3; V: TRBV6-5; DNA: TGTGCCAGCAGTGATATTATGGCAGGAAACACCATATATTTT; CDR3: CASSDIMAGNTIYF
size: -; D: -; J: TRBJ1-4; V: TRBV7-8; DNA: TGTGCCAGCAGCTGGCGCGGGATCGGTGAAAAACTGTTTTTT; CDR3: CASSWRGIGEKLFF
size: -; D: TRBD1; J: TRBJ2-7; V: TRBV25-1; DNA: TGTGCCAGCAGTGGGGGACAGGGGTGGTACGAGCAGTACTTC; CDR3: CASSGGQGWYEQYF
size: -; D: TRBD1; J: TRBJ1-1; V: TRBV25-1; DNA: TGTGCCAGCCAACTCATGGGGGCAGGGGGCACTGAAGCTTTCTTT; CDR3: CASQLMGAGGTEAFF
size: -; D: -; J: TRBJ2-5; V: TRBV11-2; DNA: TGTGCCAGCAGCCCCCAGGGTACGGCGCAAGAGACCCAGTACTTC; CDR3: CASSPQGTAQETQYF
size: -; D: -; J: TRBJ1-4; V: TRBV5-1; DNA: TGCGCCAGCAGCCTACAGGGAACAACTAATGAAAAACTGTTTTTT; CDR3: CASSLQGTTNEKLFF
size: -; D: -; J: TRBJ1-4; V: TRBV7-2; DNA: TGTGCCAGCAGCCCCGCCTGGGGAGGGATCGAACTGTTTTTT; CDR3: CASSPAWGGIELFF
size: -; D: -; J: TRBJ1-3; V: TRBV20-1; DNA: TGCAGTGCACTGTCTGGAAACACCATATATTTT; CDR3: CSALSGNTIYF
size: -; D: TRBD1; J: TRBJ1-6; V: TRBV7-7; DNA: TGTGCTAGCAGCTCCCGGGACAGGGCCCCGGGGTATAATTCACCCCTCCACTTT; CDR3: CASSSRDRAPGYNSPLHF
size: -; D: TRBD2; J: TRBJ2-5; V: TRBV29-1; DNA: TGCAGCGGCGGACTAGCGGGAGGGCCGGAGACCCAGTACTTC; CDR3: CSGGLAGGPETQYF
size: -; D: -; J: TRBJ1-1; V: TRBV7-3; DNA: TGTGCCAGCAGCTTCGCGGGGAGCACTGAAGCTTTCTTT; CDR3: CASSFAGSTEAFF
size: -; D: TRBD2; J: TRBJ2-3; V: TRBV11-2; DNA: TGTGCCAGCAGCAGAAGAGCGGGACTAGCGGGAGGGAACACAGATACGCAGTATTTT; CDR3: CASSRRAGLAGGNTDTQYF
size: few; D: -; J: TRBJ1-1; V: TRBV15; DNA: TGTGCCACCAGCAGAGATAGGGGAAGGACTGAAGCTTTCTTT; CDR3: CATSRDRGRTEAFF
size: -; D: -; J: TRBJ1-2; V: TRBV30; DNA: TGTGCCTGGGAGCTGTCGGTCGGTGGCTACACCTTC; CDR3: CAWELSVGGYTF
size: few; D: TRBD1; J: TRBJ1-2; V: TRBV6-5; DNA: TGTGCCAGCAGGGACAGGGGAGACTATGGCTACACCTTC; CDR3: CASRDRGDYGYTF
size: -; D: TRBD1; J: TRBJ1-2; V: TRBV7-9; DNA: TGTGCCAGCAGCCATCAAAGACAGGGGTATGGCTACACCTTC; CDR3: CASSHQRQGYGYTF
size: -; D: -; J: TRBJ1-2; V: TRBV7-9; DNA: TGTGCCAGCAGCACCCCCGAGAGAATGAGGAGCTACACCTTC; CDR3: CASSTPERMRSYTF
size: -; D: TRBD2; J: TRBJ2-5; V: TRBV11-2; DNA: TGTGCCAGCAGCTTAGTTTGGGGGACTAGCGGGGGGAAAGAGACCCAGTACTTC; CDR3: CASSLVWGTSGGKETQYF
size: -; D: TRBD1; J: TRBJ1-1; V: TRBV10-1; DNA: TGCGCCAGCAGTGAGTCAGGGGGGCAGGGGGAGACTGAAGCTTTCTTT; CDR3: CASSESGGQGETEAFF
size: -; D: TRBD1; J: TRBJ1-2; V: TRBV5-5; DNA: TGTGCCAGCAGGTCGACAGGGTTCGCTAACTATGGCTACACCTTC; CDR3: CASRSTGFANYGYTF
size: once; D: TRBD1; J: TRBJ1-2; V: TRBV5-5; DNA: TGTGCCAGCAGCTTGTATGACAGGGGAAACTATGGCTACACCTTC; CDR3: CASSLYDRGNYGYTF
size: -; D: -; J: TRBJ1-1; V: TRBV28; DNA: TGTGCCAGTAGTTTACAGGGCTGGAACACTGAAGCTTTCTTT; CDR3: CASSLQGWNTEAFF
size: -; D: -; J: TRBJ2-3; V: TRBV9; DNA: TGTGCCAGCAGCGTAGTGGCTTTTAGCACAGATACGCAGTATTTT; CDR3: CASSVVAFSTDTQYF
size: few; D: TRBD1; J: TRBJ1-4; V: TRBV5-1; DNA: TGCGCCAGCAGCTCCCGCGGACAGGGGGAAAAACTGTTTTTT; CDR3: CASSSRGQGEKLFF
size: -; D: TRBD1; J: TRBJ2-7; V: TRBV11-2; DNA: TGTGCCAGCAGCGTGGACAGGGACTACGAGCAGTACTTC; CDR3: CASSVDRDYEQYF
size: once; D: TRBD1; J: TRBJ2-5; V: TRBV5-4; DNA: TGTGCCAGCAGCGCCCGGGACAGCCGAGAGACCCAGTACTTC; CDR3: CASSARDSRETQYF
size: -; D: TRBD2; J: TRBJ2-3; V: TRBV7-2; DNA: TGTGCCAGCAGCTTAGTTCTAGCGGGGGCCCCTAGCACAGATACGCAGTATTTT; CDR3: CASSLVLAGAPSTDTQYF
size: -; D: TRBD1; J: TRBJ1-6; V: TRBV4-3; DNA: TGCGCCAGCAGCCGTAGCGGGACAGATAATTCACCCCTCCACTTT; CDR3: CASSRSGTDNSPLHF
size: -; D: -; J: TRBJ2-3; V: TRBV5-5; DNA: TGTGCCAGCAGCTTGTTGACAGCAGATACGCAGTATTTT; CDR3: CASSLLTADTQYF
size: -; D: TRBD1; J: TRBJ2-5; V: TRBV19; DNA: TGTGCCAGTAGTATAAGCGCCGGGACAGGGTCGAAGACCCAGTACTTC; CDR3: CASSISAGTGSKTQYF
size: once; D: -; J: TRBJ2-3; V: TRBV6-6; DNA: TGTGCCAGCAGTTACCGAGGACGGAAGGGGGCAGATACGCAGTATTTT; CDR3: CASSYRGRKGADTQYF
size: -; D: TRBD2; J: TRBJ2-7; V: TRBV5-1; DNA: TGCGCCAGCGGCCCCGGGGGGTCCTACGAGCAGTACTTC; CDR3: CASGPGGSYEQYF
size: -; D: TRBD1; J: TRBJ1-3; V: TRBV6-6; DNA: TGTGCCAGCAGACTTCGACAGGGTGGAAACACCATATATTTT; CDR3: CASRLRQGGNTIYF
size: once; D: TRBD1; J: TRBJ1-5; V: TRBV19; DNA: TGTGCCAGTAGTATTGAAGGGGGCAATCGGCCCCAGCATTTT; CDR3: CASSIEGGNRPQHF
size: once; D: TRBD1; J: TRBJ2-3; V: TRBV6-4; DNA: TGTGCCAGCTTCCGACAGGGGTCCTCTAGCACAGATACGCAGTATTTT; CDR3: CASFRQGSSSTDTQYF
size: once; D: -; J: TRBJ1-2; V: TRBV7-2; DNA: TGTGCCAGCAGCCGCGGACAAGCCGCTAACTATGGCTACACCTTC; CDR3: CASSRGQAANYGYTF
size: -; D: -; J: TRBJ2-3; V: TRBV29-1; DNA: TGCAGCGCAGGTATAGGGGGCACAGATACGCAGTATTTT; CDR3: CSAGIGGTDTQYF
size: -; D: TRBD2; J: TRBJ2-3; V: TRBV5-1; DNA: TGCGCCAGCGGCCTAGCGGGAGAATTAGATACGCAGTATTTT; CDR3: CASGLAGELDTQYF
size: few; D: -; J: TRBJ2-2; V: TRBV6-5; DNA: TGTGCCAGCAGTGGCACTTACAGCACCGGGGAGCTGTTTTTT; CDR3: CASSGTYSTGELFF
size: -; D: TRBD2; J: TRBJ2-3; V: TRBV29-1; DNA: TGCAGCGTTGACCAAGGCGGGAGACGGGTAGATACGCAGTATTTT; CDR3: CSVDQGGRRVDTQYF
size: -; D: TRBD1; J: TRBJ1-4; V: TRBV6-1; DNA: TGTGCCAGCAGTGAACAGGGGGGCTCCCCCGAAAAACTGTTTTTT; CDR3: CASSEQGGSPEKLFF
size: few; D: -; J: TRBJ1-1; V: TRBV6-5; DNA: TGTGCCAGCAGTTACGGGCATATGAACACTGAAGCTTTCTTT; CDR3: CASSYGHMNTEAFF
size: -; D: -; J: TRBJ2-5; V: TRBV2; DNA: TGTGCCAGCAACATTATCCGGGGTGAGGAGACCCAGTACTTC; CDR3: CASNIIRGEETQYF
size: -; D: TRBD1; J: TRBJ2-3; V: TRBV28; DNA: TGTGCCAGCAGTTTCCCGGGACAGGGGGCGCAGGGCACAGATACGCAGTATTTT; CDR3: CASSFPGQGAQGTDTQYF
size: -; D: -; J: TRBJ1-1; V: TRBV2; DNA: TGTGCCAGCAGTGAATTGTGGGGGGAAGGCACTGAAGCTTTCTTT; CDR3: CASSELWGEGTEAFF